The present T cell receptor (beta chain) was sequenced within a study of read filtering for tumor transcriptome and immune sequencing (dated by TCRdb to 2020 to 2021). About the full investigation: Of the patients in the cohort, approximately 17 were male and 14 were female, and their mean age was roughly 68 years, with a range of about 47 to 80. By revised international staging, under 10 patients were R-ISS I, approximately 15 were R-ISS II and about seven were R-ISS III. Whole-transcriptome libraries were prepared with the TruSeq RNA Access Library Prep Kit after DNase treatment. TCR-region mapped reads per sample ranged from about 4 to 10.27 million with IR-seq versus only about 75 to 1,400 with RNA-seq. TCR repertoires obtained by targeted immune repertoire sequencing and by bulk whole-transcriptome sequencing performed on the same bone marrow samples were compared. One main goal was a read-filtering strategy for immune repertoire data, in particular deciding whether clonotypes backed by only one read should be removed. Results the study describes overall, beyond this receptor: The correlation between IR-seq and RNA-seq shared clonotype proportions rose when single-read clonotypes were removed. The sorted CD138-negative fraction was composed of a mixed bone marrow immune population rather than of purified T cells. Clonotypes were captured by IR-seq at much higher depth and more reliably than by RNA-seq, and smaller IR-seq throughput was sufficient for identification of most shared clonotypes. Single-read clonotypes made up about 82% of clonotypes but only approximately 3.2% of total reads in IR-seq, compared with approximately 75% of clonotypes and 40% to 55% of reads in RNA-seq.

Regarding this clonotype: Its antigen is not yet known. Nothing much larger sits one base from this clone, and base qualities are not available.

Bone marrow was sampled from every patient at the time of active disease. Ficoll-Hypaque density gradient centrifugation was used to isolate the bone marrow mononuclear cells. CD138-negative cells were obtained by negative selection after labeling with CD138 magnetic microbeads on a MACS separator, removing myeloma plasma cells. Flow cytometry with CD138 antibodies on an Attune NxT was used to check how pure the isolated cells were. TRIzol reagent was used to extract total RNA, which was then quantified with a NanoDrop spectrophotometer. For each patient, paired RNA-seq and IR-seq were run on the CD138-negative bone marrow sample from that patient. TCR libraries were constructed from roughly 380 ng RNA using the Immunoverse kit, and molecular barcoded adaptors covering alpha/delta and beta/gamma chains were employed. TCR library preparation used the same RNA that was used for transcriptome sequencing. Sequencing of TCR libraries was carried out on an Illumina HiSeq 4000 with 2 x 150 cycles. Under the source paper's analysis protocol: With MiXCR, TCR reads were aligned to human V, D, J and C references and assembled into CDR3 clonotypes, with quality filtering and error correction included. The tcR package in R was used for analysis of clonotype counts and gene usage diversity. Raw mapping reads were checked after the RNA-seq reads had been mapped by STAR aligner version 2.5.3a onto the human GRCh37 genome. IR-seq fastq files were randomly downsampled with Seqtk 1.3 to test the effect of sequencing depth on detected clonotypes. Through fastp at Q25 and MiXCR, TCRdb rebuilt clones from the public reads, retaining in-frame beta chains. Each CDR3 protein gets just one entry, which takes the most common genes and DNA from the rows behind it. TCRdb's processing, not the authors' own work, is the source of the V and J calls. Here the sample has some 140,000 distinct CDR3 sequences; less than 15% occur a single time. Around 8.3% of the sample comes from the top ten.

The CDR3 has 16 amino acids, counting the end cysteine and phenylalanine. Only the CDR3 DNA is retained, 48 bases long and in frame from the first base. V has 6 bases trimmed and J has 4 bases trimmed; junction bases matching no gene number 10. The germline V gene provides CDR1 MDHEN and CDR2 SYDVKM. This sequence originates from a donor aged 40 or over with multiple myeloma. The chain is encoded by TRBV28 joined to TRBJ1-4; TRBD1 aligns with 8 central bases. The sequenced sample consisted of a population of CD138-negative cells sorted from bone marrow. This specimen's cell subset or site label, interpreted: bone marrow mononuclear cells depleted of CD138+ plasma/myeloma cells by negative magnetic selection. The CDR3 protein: CASSSTGGRLNEKLFF. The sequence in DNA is TGTGCCAGCAGCTCTACAGGGGGTCGCCTTAATGAAAAACTGTTTTTT.